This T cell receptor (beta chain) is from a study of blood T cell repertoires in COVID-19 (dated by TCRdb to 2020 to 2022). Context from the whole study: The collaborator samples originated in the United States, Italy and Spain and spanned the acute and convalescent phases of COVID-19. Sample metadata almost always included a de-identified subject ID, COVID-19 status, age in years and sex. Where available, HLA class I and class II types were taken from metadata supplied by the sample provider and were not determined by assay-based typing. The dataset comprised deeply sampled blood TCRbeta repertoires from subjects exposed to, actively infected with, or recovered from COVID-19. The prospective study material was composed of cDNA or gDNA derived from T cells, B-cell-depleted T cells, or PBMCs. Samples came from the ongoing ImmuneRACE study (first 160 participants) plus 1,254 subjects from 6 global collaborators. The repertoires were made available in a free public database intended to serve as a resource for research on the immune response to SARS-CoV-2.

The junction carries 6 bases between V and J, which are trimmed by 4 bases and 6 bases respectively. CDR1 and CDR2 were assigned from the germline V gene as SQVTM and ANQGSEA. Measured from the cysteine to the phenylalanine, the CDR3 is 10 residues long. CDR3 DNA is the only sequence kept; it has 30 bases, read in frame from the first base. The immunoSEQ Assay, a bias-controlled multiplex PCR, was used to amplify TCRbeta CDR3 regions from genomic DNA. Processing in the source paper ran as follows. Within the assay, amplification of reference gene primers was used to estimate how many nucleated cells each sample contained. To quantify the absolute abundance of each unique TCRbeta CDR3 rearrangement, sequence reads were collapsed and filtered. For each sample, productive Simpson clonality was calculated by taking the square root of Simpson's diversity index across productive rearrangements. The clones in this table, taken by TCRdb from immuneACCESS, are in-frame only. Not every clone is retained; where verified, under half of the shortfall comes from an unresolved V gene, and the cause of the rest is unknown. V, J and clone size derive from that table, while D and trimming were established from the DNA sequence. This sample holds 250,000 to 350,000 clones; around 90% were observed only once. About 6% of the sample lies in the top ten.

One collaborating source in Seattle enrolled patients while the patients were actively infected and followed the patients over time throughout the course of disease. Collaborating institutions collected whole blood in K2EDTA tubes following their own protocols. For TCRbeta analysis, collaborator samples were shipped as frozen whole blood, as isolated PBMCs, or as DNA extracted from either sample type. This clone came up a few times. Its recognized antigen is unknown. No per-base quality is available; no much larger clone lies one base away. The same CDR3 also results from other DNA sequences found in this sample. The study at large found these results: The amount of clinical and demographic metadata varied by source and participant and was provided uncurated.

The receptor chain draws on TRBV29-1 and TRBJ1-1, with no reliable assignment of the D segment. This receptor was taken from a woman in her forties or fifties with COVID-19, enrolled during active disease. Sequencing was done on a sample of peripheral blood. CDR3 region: CSVGTAEAFF. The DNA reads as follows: TGCAGCGTTGGTACTGCTGAAGCTTTCTTT.